The next 5 T cell receptor beta chains were all read from a single sample in a study of cytomegalovirus exposure and HLA in healthy donors. This PCR relied on a set of 60 Vbeta primers and 13 Jbeta primers. Profiled with immunoSEQ multiplex PCR; TCRdb holds only in-frame clones, not every one. The sample carries 110,000 or so clones, over 60% recorded once. Sequencing was done on a sample of PBMCs. These receptors were collected from a man aged 40-49 years in good health and CMV-seropositive.

The rearrangement links TRBV19 to TRBJ1-1, with unresolved D. Germline V gene lookup returns CDR1 LNHDA and CDR2 SQIVND (reference sequence). V dropped 1 base and J dropped 6 bases, with 12 bases sitting between them. This CDR3 contains 14 residues. The CDR3 DNA reads TGTGCCAGTAGTATAGGAACGGTTAACTCTGAAGCTTTCTTT. It is translated as CASSIGTVNSEAFF.

V is TRBV7-2 and J is TRBJ2-5; TRBD2 might be the D (5 bases). CDR1 is SGHTA and CDR2 is FQGNSA in the germline V gene. The germline V and J ends were trimmed by 2 bases and 0 bases, with 7 bases remaining between them. The CDR3 has 14 amino acids. CDR3 loop: CASSLRGYQETQYF. The DNA for the CDR3 is TGTGCCAGCAGCTTAAGAGGGTACCAAGAGACCCAGTACTTC.

The V and J genes are TRBV6-1 and TRBJ2-2, with D possibly matching TRBD1 (5 bases). The length of the CDR3 is 12 residues. V lost 6 bases and J 6 bases, leaving 8 bases between the germline ends. CDR1 MNHNS and CDR2 SASEGT come from the germline V gene. The CDR3 DNA follows: TGTGCCAGCAGGGACATTTCCGGGGAGCTGTTTTTT. Its protein product is CASRDISGELFF.

The V call is TRBV6-6, the J call TRBJ1-5; the D gene is possibly TRBD1 (6 bases). The V and J ends lost 5 bases and 4 bases respectively, with 12 bases between them. The CDR3 runs to 14 residues. Germline assignment: CDR1 MNHNY and CDR2 SVGAGI (reference sequence). The DNA for the CDR3 is TGTGCCAGCAGTAGCAGGGGCGCTAATCAGCCCCAGCATTTT. This translates into CASSSRGANQPQHF.

The V and J genes are TRBV28 and TRBJ1-2; the D gene is possibly TRBD1 (6 bases). The CDR3 contains 15 residues. Per the germline V gene, CDR1 is MDHEN and CDR2 is SYDVKM. Trimming left V 3 bases short and J 8 bases short, with 19 bases between. The CDR3 nucleotides read TGTGCCAGCAGTTTCCTCCGGACAGATTATGGAGGCTACACCTTC. It encodes CASSFLRTDYGGYTF.